These T cell receptor beta chains were read from a single sample in a study of T cells after yellow fever vaccination. TCRdb re-called the 5' RACE reads through MiXCR, storing one row per CDR3 protein. The repertoire holds some 70,000 distinct CDR3 sequences, with over 6% as singletons. Material: CD8+ T cells sorted from PBMCs, obtained about 49 days after the first yellow fever vaccination. The receptor source for this set is a man between 18 and 29 years old who received the YFV17D yellow fever vaccine. Each CDR3 is given with its conserved first and last residue. Fields, in order: D gene, J gene, V gene, clone size, CDR3 protein, CDR3 DNA. D genes are given only for firm matches. For some rows the clone size is stated as once, few or many, or as a class when expanded; others skip it.

NA | TRBJ2-7 | TRBV20-1 | few | CSARRPDRIYEQYF | TGCAGTGCTAGGAGACCCGACAGGATCTACGAGCAGTACTTC
NA | TRBJ2-7 | TRBV27 | NA | CASSLTGIAYEQYF | TGTGCCAGCAGTTTGACAGGTATCGCCTACGAGCAGTACTTC
NA | TRBJ2-3 | TRBV5-1 | many | CASSLMRVETDTQYF | TGCGCCAGCAGCTTGATGAGGGTGGAAACAGATACGCAGTATTTT
NA | TRBJ2-5 | TRBV7-8 | NA | CASSSMTPSILQETQYF | TGTGCCAGCAGCTCGATGACACCCAGCATCCTCCAAGAGACCCAGTACTTC
TRBD2 | TRBJ2-5 | TRBV2 | NA | CACSGIPGLAGGQETQYF | TGTGCCTGCAGTGGTATCCCGGGACTAGCGGGGGGTCAAGAGACCCAGTACTTC
TRBD2 | TRBJ2-1 | TRBV7-6 | many | CASSFSSGGYNEQFF | TGTGCCAGCAGCTTTTCCAGCGGGGGGTACAATGAGCAGTTCTTC
TRBD1 | TRBJ2-1 | TRBV12-3/TRBV12-4 | many | CASSLGQGYNEQFF | TGTGCCAGCAGTTTGGGACAGGGTTACAATGAGCAGTTCTTC
TRBD1 | TRBJ1-1 | TRBV11-2 | few | CASNNRGSTEAFF | TGTGCCAGCAACAACAGGGGATCAACTGAAGCTTTCTTT
NA | TRBJ1-1 | TRBV19 | many | CASHRAGYYTEAFF | TGTGCCAGTCATCGGGCAGGGTATTACACTGAAGCTTTCTTT
NA | TRBJ1-6 | TRBV7-2 | NA | CASRRVTGPGSPLHF | TGTGCCAGCAGGCGCGTCACAGGGCCCGGTTCACCCCTCCACTTT
NA | TRBJ1-2 | TRBV15 | few | CATSREQGGLYGYTF | TGTGCCACCAGCAGAGAACAGGGCGGACTATATGGCTACACCTTC
NA | TRBJ2-1 | TRBV12-3/TRBV12-4 | many | CASSLSQDEQFF | TGTGCCAGCAGCCTCAGTCAGGATGAGCAGTTCTTC
NA | TRBJ2-3 | TRBV11-2 | many | CASSYGRGAGQGDTQYF | TGTGCCAGCAGCTACGGGCGAGGAGCGGGCCAGGGCGATACGCAGTATTTT
TRBD1 | TRBJ2-3 | TRBV19 | many | CASSTRDRVVDTQYF | TGTGCCAGTAGTACCCGGGACAGGGTAGTCGATACGCAGTATTTT
NA | TRBJ2-7 | TRBV20-1 | many | CSARVDRPSEGQYF | TGCAGTGCTAGAGTTGATCGGCCGTCCGAGGGGCAGTACTTC
NA | TRBJ1-5 | TRBV5-1 | many | CASSLGWGNEPQHF | TGCGCCAGCAGCTTGGGTTGGGGGAACGAGCCCCAGCATTTT
TRBD1 | TRBJ2-2 | TRBV7-9 | many | CASSLGQGDTGELFF | TGTGCCAGCAGCTTAGGACAGGGGGACACCGGGGAGCTGTTTTTT
TRBD1 | TRBJ1-6 | TRBV7-2 | many | CASSSRDRGLSPLHF | TGTGCCAGCAGCTCCCGGGACAGGGGGCTCTCACCCCTCCACTTT
NA | TRBJ1-1 | TRBV19 | many | CASSAGWRDGFTEAFF | TGTGCCAGTAGTGCCGGTTGGAGGGACGGGTTCACTGAAGCTTTCTTT
NA | TRBJ1-5 | TRBV4-2 | many | CASSRHLNQPQHF | TGTGCCAGCAGCCGGCACCTGAATCAGCCCCAGCATTTT
NA | TRBJ1-5 | TRBV5-6 | many | CASSLYGGQPQHF | TGTGCCAGCAGCTTGTATGGGGGACAGCCCCAGCATTTT
TRBD1 | TRBJ1-1 | TRBV4-1 | many | CASSPTGTEAFF | TGCGCCAGCAGCCCGACAGGGACTGAAGCTTTCTTT
TRBD2 | TRBJ2-2 | TRBV9 | NA | CASSYSGGAAGELFF | TGTGCCAGCAGCTATAGCGGGGGGGCCGCCGGGGAGCTGTTTTTT
TRBD1 | TRBJ1-1 | TRBV7-9 | NA | CASRYSTGGFMNTEAFF | TGTGCCAGCAGATATAGCACAGGGGGCTTTATGAACACTGAAGCTTTCTTT
TRBD1 | TRBJ2-7 | TRBV15 | many | CATSSEETGSYEQYF | TGTGCCACCAGCAGTGAAGAGACAGGGAGCTACGAGCAGTACTTC
TRBD2 | TRBJ2-3 | TRBV15 | many | CATSRLGTSVGRTQYF | TGTGCCACCAGCAGACTTGGGACTAGCGTCGGGAGGACGCAGTATTTT
TRBD1 | TRBJ1-2 | TRBV11-1 | few | CASSFTGGANGYTF | TGTGCCAGCAGTTTCACAGGGGGCGCGAATGGCTACACCTTC
TRBD2 | TRBJ2-5 | TRBV5-4 | NA | CASRFGPGLSEETQYF | TGTGCCAGCAGGTTCGGGCCGGGACTAAGTGAAGAGACCCAGTACTTC
NA | TRBJ1-2 | TRBV5-1 | NA | CASSWGMSYTF | TGCGCCAGCAGCTGGGGAATGAGCTACACCTTC
NA | TRBJ2-5 | TRBV5-4 | many | CASSLILATQETQYF | TGTGCCAGCAGCTTGATCCTAGCGACTCAAGAGACCCAGTACTTC
TRBD2 | TRBJ2-3 | TRBV9 | many | CASSGGGAGTQYF | TGTGCCAGCAGCGGCGGGGGGGCCGGGACGCAGTATTTT
NA | TRBJ2-3 | TRBV6-1 | many | CASSPGPGGDTQYF | TGTGCCAGCAGCCCCGGACCAGGAGGAGATACGCAGTATTTT